One TCR beta chain is described in this entry. Assay used: immunoSEQ multiplex PCR; TCRdb lists only in-frame clones, some missing. In the table there are more than 250,000 clones, 87% of which are singletons. The sample belongs to a study of blood T cell repertoires in COVID-19. Recovery meant two consecutive negative NP/OP PCR tests, professional clearance, or resolved symptoms. V was pared by 3 bases and J by 4 bases, with 15 bases between. CDR1 and CDR2 (germline): MNHEY, SVGEGT. This CDR3 region has 15 residues. This TCR was recovered from a young woman who had recovered from COVID-19. V usage is TRBV6-2 or TRBV6-3 and J usage is TRBJ1-1; no clear D gene. Sequencing was carried out using PBMCs or T cells enriched from blood (not recorded which). DNA of the CDR3: TGTGCCAGCAGTTATCCCGGGAGGGTTGGCACTGAAGCTTTCTTT. Amino acids: CASSYPGRVGTEAFF.